The TCR beta chain described here comes from a study of T cells in Graves' hyperthyroidism and ophthalmopathy. The PBMCs had their origin in around 10 ml of fresh peripheral blood. TCR beta CDR3 regions were amplified from RNA transcripts. The HTBI set primed first-round TCR CDR3 RT-PCR. TCRdb redid the calling of the multiplex PCR reads with MiXCR, one entry per CDR3 protein. This repertoire shows approximately 400,000 distinct CDR3 sequences, approximately 19% found once; its top ten account for 3.7%. Study-wide results and caveats: Blood also showed most of the thyroid clonotypes that were expanded above 0.001.

This clonotype was picked up many times. Its antigen remains unidentified. The receptor was isolated from a woman aged 18-29 years with Graves' hyperthyroidism. Specimen: blood.

CDR3 DNA: TGTGCCAGCAGCTTAACGTCCGGGGGTAGGGCTTTCTTT. This codes for CASSLTSGGRAFF. The chain links TRBV7-3 to TRBJ1-1; D may be TRBD1 (5 bases). Germline values: CDR1 SGHTA, CDR2 FQGTGA. V was cut by 0 bases and J by 11 bases, with 13 bases left in between. The CDR3 length is 13 residues.